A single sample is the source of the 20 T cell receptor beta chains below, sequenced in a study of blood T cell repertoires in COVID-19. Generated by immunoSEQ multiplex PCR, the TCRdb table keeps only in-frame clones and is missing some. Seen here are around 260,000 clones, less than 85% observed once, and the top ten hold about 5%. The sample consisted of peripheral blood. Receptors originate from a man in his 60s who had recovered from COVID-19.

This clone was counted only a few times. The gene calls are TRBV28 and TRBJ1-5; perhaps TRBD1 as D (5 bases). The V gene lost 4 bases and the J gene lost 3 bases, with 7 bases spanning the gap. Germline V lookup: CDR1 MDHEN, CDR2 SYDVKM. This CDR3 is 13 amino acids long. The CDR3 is CASSWGDNQPQHF. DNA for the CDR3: TGTGCCAGCAGTTGGGGGGACAATCAGCCCCAGCATTTT.

CDR3 DNA: TGTGCCATCAGTGAGTCGTGGGAGCTGGAGCAGTTCTTC. Its protein is CAISESWELEQFF. The chain combines TRBV10-3 with TRBJ2-1; weak D call: TRBD2 (5 bases). This CDR3 spans 13 amino acids. Germline values: CDR1 ENHRY, CDR2 SYGVKD. The ends were cut back, 0 bases at V and 10 bases at J, with 10 bases in the middle.

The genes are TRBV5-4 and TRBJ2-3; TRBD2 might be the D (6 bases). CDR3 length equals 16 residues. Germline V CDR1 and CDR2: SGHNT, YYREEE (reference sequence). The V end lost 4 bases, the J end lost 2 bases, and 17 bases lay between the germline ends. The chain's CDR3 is CASSVVGRGHTDTQYF. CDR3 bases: TGTGCCAGCAGCGTGGTGGGGCGGGGCCACACAGATACGCAGTATTTT.

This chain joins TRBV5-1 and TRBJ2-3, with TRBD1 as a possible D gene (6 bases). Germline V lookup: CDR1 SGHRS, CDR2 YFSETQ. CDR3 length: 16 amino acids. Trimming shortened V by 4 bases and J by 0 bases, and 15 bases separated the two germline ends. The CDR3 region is CASSPRAGVSTDTQYF. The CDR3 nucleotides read TGCGCCAGCAGCCCGAGAGCAGGGGTTAGCACAGATACGCAGTATTTT.

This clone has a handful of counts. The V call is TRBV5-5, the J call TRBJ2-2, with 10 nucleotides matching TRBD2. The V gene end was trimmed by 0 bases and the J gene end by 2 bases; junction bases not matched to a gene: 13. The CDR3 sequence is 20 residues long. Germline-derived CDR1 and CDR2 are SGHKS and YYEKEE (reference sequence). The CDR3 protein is CASSLALAGAAKINTGELFF. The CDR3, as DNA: TGTGCCAGCAGCTTGGCCCTAGCGGGGGCCGCAAAAATTAACACCGGGGAGCTGTTTTTT.

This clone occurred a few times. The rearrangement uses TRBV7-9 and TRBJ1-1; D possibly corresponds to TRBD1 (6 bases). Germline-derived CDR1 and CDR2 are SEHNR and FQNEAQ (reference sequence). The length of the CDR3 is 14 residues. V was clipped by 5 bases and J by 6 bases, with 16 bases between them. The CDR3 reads CASSPRDTFSEAFF. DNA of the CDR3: TGTGCCAGCAGCCCCCGGGACACCTTTTCTGAAGCTTTCTTT.

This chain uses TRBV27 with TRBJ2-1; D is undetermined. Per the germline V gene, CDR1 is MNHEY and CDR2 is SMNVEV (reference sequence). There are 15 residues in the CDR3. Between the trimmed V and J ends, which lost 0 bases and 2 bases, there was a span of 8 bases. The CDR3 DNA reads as TGTGCCAGCAGTTTATCTACTGCTGCCTACAATGAGCAGTTCTTC. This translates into CASSLSTAAYNEQFF.

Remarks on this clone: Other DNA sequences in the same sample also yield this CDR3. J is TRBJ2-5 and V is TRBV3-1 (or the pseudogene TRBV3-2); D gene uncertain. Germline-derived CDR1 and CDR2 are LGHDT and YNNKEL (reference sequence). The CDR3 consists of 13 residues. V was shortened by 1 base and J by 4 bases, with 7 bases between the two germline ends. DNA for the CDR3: TGTGCCAGCAGCCAAGGTCGAGGAGAGACCCAGTACTTC. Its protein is CASSQGRGETQYF.

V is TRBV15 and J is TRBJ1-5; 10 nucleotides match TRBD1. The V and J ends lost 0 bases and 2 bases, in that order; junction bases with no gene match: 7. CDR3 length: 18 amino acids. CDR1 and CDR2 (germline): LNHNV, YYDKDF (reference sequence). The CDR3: CATSRDRGTGVGNQPQHF. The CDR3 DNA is TGTGCCACCAGCAGAGATAGAGGGACAGGGGTGGGCAATCAGCCCCAGCATTTT. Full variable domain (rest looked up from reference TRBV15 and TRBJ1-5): DAMVIQNPRYQVTQFGKPVTLSCSQTLNHNVMYWYQQKSSQAPKLLFHYYDKDFNNEADTPDNFQSRRPNTSFCFLDIRSPGLGDTAMYLCATSRDRGTGVGNQPQHFGDGTRLSIL.

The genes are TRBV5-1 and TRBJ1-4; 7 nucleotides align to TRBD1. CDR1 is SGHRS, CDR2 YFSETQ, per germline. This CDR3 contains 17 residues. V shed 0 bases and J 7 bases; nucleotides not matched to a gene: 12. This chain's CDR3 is CASSLGGGAFRLEKLFF. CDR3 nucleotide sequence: TGCGCCAGCAGCTTGGGAGGGGGCGCGTTTCGGCTTGAAAAACTGTTTTTT.

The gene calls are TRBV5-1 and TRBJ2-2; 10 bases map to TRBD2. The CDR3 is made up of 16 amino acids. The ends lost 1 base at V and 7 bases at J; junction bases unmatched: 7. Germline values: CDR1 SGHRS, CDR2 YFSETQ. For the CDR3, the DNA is TGCGCCAGCAGCTTGCTGAGCGGGAGGGCCGGCGGGGAGCTGTTTTTT. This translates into CASSLLSGRAGGELFF.

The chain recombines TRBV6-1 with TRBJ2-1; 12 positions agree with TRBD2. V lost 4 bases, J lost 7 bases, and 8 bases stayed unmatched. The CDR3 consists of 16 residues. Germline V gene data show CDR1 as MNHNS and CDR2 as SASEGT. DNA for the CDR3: TGTGCCAGCAGTGTGGGTGCTAGCGGGAGGGGGAATGAGCAGTTCTTC. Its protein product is CASSVGASGRGNEQFF.

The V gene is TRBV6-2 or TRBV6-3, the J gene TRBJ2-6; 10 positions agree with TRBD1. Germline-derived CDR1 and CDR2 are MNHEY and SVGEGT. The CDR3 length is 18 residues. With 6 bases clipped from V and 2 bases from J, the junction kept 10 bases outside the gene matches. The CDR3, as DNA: TGTGCCAGCAGCAGAGGGACAGGGGCATTTACTGGGGCCAACGTCCTGACTTTC. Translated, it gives CASSRGTGAFTGANVLTF.

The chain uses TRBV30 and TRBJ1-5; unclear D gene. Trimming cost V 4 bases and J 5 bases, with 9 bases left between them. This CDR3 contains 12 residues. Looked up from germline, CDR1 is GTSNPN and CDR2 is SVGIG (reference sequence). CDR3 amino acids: CAWNEADQPQHF. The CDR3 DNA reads TGTGCCTGGAACGAGGCCGATCAGCCCCAGCATTTT. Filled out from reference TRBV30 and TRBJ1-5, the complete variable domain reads SQTIHQWPATLVQPVGSPLSLECTVEGTSNPNLYWYRQAAGRGLQLLFYSVGIGQISSEVPQNLSASRPQDRQFILSSKKLLLSDSGFYLCAWNEADQPQHFGDGTRLSIL.

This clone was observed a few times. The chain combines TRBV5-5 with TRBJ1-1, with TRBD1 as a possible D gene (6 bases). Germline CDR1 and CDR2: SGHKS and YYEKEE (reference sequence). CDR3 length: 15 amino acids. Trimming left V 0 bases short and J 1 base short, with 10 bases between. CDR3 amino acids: CASSLALGQNTEAFF. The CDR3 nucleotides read TGTGCCAGCAGCTTGGCCCTGGGACAGAACACTGAAGCTTTCTTT.

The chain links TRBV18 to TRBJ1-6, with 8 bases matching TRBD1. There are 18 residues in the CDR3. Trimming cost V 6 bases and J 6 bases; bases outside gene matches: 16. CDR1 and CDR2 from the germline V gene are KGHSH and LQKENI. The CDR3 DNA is TGTGCCAGCTCGACAAAAGGACAGGGATGGGGGGGTAATTCACCCCTCCACTTT. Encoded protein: CASSTKGQGWGGNSPLHF.

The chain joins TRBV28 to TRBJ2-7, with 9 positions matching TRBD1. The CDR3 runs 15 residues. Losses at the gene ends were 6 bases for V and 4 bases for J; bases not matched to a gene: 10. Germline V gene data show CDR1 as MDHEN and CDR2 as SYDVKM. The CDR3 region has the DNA TGTGCCAGCAGGGGGACCGGGACAGGGAATTACGAGCAGTACTTC. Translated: CASRGTGTGNYEQYF.

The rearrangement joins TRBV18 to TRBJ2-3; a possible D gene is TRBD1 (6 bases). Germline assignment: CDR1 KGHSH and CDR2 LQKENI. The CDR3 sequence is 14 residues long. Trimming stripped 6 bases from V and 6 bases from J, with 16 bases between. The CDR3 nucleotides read TGTGCCAGCTCGCAACAGGGTATGCCCGATACGCAGTATTTT. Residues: CASSQQGMPDTQYF.

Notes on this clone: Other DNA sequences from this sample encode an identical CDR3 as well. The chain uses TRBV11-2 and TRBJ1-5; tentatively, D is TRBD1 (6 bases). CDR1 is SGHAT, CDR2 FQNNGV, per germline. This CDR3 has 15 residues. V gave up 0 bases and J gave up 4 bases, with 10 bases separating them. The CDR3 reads CASSLDRGPNQPQHF. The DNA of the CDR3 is TGTGCCAGCAGCTTAGACAGGGGACCTAATCAGCCCCAGCATTTT.

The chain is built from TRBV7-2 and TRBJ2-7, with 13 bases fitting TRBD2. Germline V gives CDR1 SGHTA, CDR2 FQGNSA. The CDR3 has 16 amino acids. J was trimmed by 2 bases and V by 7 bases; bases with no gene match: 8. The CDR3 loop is CASKGLAGVSPYEQYF. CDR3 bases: TGTGCCAGCAAAGGACTAGCGGGAGTATCCCCCTACGAGCAGTACTTC.